This T cell receptor (beta chain) was recovered during a study of blood T cell repertoires in COVID-19. Seattle cases were enrolled at active infection and followed longitudinally. This CDR3 spans 15 amino acids. Germline-derived CDR1 and CDR2 are SGHDT and YYEEEE. V was pared by 4 bases and J by 5 bases, with 8 bases of the junction left unmatched. Repertoires were generated with immunoSEQ multiplex PCR, while TCRdb's copy carries only in-frame clones and drops some. The sample holds under 150,000 clones, 80% to 90% seen once. The V call is TRBV5-6, the J call TRBJ2-1, with TRBD2 matching over 8 bases. The sequence came from a woman aged 60-75 years with COVID-19, enrolled during active disease. Sequenced: peripheral blood. CDR3 DNA: TGTGCCAGCAGCGATTTGCGGGGGGCAAACAATGAGCAGTTCTTC. This translates into CASSDLRGANNEQFF.